This TCR beta chain emerged from a study of blood T cells in healthy people across ages. CDR1 is SQVTM and CDR2 is ANQGSEA in the germline V gene. There are 12 residues in the CDR3. The V end was cut by 4 bases, the J end by 1 base, with 7 bases between. Sample-barcoded 5' priming and a J-beta primer mix drove a second PCR of about 7 to 12 cycles. Unique molecular identifiers of 12 random nucleotides labeled each cDNA. One entry per CDR3 protein results from TCRdb running MiXCR on the 5' RACE reads. The table records hundreds of thousands of distinct CDR3 sequences, approximately 49% of them present only once.

Specimen: blood. The genes are TRBV29-1 and TRBJ2-5, with D perhaps matching TRBD2 (5 bases). The clonotype comes from a woman in her sixties in good health. This chain's CDR3 is CSVGGSQETQYF. The CDR3 DNA sequence: TGCAGCGTTGGAGGGTCCCAAGAGACCCAGTACTTC.